Each of the 2 T cell receptor beta chains below was sequenced from the same sample in a study of CD8 T cells in Susac syndrome. An input of 0.5 to 1 ug of RNA was subjected to reverse transcription using random hexamers. TCRdb re-called the immunoSEQ multiplex PCR reads through MiXCR, storing one row per CDR3 protein. The sample carries about 250,000 distinct CDR3 sequences, just under 95% recorded once. The source material was CD4+ T cells from PBMCs. The receptor set was obtained from a human donor with multiple sclerosis.

The chain is built from TRBV14 and TRBJ1-4; TRBD1 matches at 7 bases. With 4 bases clipped from V and 6 bases from J, the junction kept 8 bases outside the gene matches. This CDR3 comprises 15 residues. The germline CDR1 and CDR2 sequences are SGHDN and FVKESK. CDR3 loop: CASSLQTGWYEKLFF. The CDR3 DNA sequence: TGTGCCAGCAGCCTCCAGACAGGGTGGTATGAAAAACTGTTTTTT.

This chain links TRBV28 with TRBJ2-3; D is possibly TRBD2 (5 bases). This CDR3 is 13 amino acids long. Germline CDR1 reads MDHEN; CDR2 reads SYDVKM. V dropped 8 bases and J dropped 6 bases, with 15 bases sitting between them. The CDR3 loop is CASLEALEDTQYF. DNA for the CDR3: TGTGCCAGCCTGGAGGCCTTGGAGGATACGCAGTATTTT.